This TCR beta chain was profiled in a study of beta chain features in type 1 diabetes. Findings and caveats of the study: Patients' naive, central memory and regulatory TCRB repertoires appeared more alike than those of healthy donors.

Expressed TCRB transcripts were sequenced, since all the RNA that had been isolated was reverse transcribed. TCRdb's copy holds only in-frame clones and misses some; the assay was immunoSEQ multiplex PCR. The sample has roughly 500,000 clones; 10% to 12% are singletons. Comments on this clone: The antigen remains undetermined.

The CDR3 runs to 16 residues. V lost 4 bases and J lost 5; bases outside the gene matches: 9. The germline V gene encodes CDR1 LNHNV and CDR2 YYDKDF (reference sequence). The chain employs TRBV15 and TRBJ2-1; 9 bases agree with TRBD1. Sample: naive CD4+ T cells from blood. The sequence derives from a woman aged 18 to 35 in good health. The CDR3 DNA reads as TGTGCCACCAGCACTTGGGACAGGGCAGTGAACAATGAGCAGTTCTTC. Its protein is CATSTWDRAVNNEQFF. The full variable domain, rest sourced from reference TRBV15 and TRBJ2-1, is DAMVIQNPRYQVTQFGKPVTLSCSQTLNHNVMYWYQQKSSQAPKLLFHYYDKDFNNEADTPDNFQSRRPNTSFCFLDIRSPGLGDTAMYLCATSTWDRAVNNEQFFGPGTRLTVL.